The T cell receptor beta chain under discussion was sequenced for a study of Ad26.COV2.S vaccination and SARS-CoV-2 variants. About the study: Doses of Ad26.COV2.S were injected into muscle once or twice, 56 days apart.

Sequencing was performed with immunoSEQ multiplex PCR; in TCRdb, only in-frame clones are kept and a portion is missing. The sample shows fewer than 500,000 clones, around nine tenths of them seen only once. Treatment: roughly 18 received Ad26.COV2.S at low or high dose, single or two shots; about 5 received placebo; per-sample allocation not given. The study sampled participants on day 63 after the first vaccine or placebo injection. An Ad26 vector that expressed Wuhan-strain SARS-CoV-2 spike constituted the vaccine. CDR1 and CDR2 from the germline V gene are GTSNPN and SVGIG (reference sequence). V dropped 2 bases and J dropped 4 bases, with 12 bases sitting between them. This CDR3 has 14 residues. Findings and caveats of the study: Recipients of vaccine and of placebo showed similar breadth of their non-spike TCR repertoires.

Notes on this clone: What it recognizes is unknown.

The chain employs TRBV30 and TRBJ1-5; D uncertain. The sequencing here drew on peripheral blood, taken in a trial of Ad26.COV2.S vaccine versus placebo. The receptor comes from a person aged 18-60 years who received the Ad26.COV2.S COVID-19 vaccine or a placebo. CDR3 sequence reads: CAWSWSGQNQPQHF. In DNA, the CDR3 is TGTGCCTGGAGTTGGAGCGGCCAAAATCAGCCCCAGCATTTT.